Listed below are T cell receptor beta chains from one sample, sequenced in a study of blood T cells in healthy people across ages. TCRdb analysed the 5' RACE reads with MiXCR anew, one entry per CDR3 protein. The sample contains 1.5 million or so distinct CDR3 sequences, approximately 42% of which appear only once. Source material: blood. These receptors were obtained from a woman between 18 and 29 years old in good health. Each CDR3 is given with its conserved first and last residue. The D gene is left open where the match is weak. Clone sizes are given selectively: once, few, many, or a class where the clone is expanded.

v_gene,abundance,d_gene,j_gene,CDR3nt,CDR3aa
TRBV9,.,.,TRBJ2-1,TGTGCCAGCAGCGTTCTACCGGAGGCCTACAATGAGCAGTTCTTC,CASSVLPEAYNEQFF
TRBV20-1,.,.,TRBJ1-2,TGCAGTGCTAGAGTGGCAGTCCTTAACTATGGCTACACCTTC,CSARVAVLNYGYTF
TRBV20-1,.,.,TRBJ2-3,TGCAGTGCTGCCCGCTTCCGAGCGGGAGATACGCAGTATTTT,CSAARFRAGDTQYF
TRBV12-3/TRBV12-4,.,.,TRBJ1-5,TGTGCCAGCAGTTTAGACGGGAGGGATCAGCCCCAGCATTTT,CASSLDGRDQPQHF
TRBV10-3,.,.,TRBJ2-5,TGTGCCAGCAGTGACGGGTCAGGGATGTACTTC,CASSDGSGMYF
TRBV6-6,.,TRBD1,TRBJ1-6,TGTGCCAGCAGGGACAGGGGGATTCTTGGCGATAATTCACCCCTCCACTTT,CASRDRGILGDNSPLHF
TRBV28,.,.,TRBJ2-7,TGTGCCAGCAGTCTAACTAGGGGCGAGCAGTACTTC,CASSLTRGEQYF
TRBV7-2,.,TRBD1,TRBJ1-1,TGTGCCAGCAGCCGGGACAGGGGAGGAGGTTTCACTGAAGCTTTCTTT,CASSRDRGGGFTEAFF
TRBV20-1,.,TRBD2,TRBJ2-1,TGCAGTGCTTTACAGGGGTGGGCTAGCGGGAGGGACGATGAGCAGTTCTTC,CSALQGWASGRDDEQFF
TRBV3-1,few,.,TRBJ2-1,TGTGCCAGCAGCCAAGGAGGGGCCGGCTACAATGAGCAGTTCTTC,CASSQGGAGYNEQFF
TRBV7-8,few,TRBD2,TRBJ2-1,TGTGCCAGCAGCCAACACCAAGCGGGGGCCTACAATGAGCAGTTCTTC,CASSQHQAGAYNEQFF
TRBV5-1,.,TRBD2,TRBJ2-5,TGCGCCAGCAGCTTTGGATTAGCGGGGATTTACCAAGAGGCCCAGTACTTC,CASSFGLAGIYQEAQYF
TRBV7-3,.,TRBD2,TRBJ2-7,TGTGCCAGCAGCTGGAGCGGGAGAGGCGACGAGCAGTACTTC,CASSWSGRGDEQYF
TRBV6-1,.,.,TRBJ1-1,TGTGCCAGCAGTGGGCTTATGTCTGAAGCTTTCTTT,CASSGLMSEAFF
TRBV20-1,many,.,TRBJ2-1,TGCAGTGCTAACGGCCCAAGGAGGTTCTTC,CSANGPRRFF
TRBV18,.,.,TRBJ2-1,TGTGCCAGCTCACAAAGGGTACTCAATGAGCAGTTCTTC,CASSQRVLNEQFF
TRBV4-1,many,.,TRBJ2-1,TGCGCCAGCAGCCAAGATAGGCTAGCCGGCAATGAGCAGTTCTTC,CASSQDRLAGNEQFF
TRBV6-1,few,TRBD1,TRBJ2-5,TGTGCCAGCACCGTACAGGGGGCAGGCCGGTACCAAGAGACCCAGTACTTC,CASTVQGAGRYQETQYF
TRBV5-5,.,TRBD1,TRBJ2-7,TGTGCCAGCAGCTGGCAGGGGGCCCTCTCCTACGAGCAGTACTTC,CASSWQGALSYEQYF
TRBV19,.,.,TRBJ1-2,TGTGCCAGTAGTACCGGACTGGCATCGGGCTACACCTTC,CASSTGLASGYTF
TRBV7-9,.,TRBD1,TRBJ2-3,TGTGCCAGCAGCTTAGGAGGCAGGGGGTCAGATACGCAGTATTTT,CASSLGGRGSDTQYF
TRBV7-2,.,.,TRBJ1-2,TGTGCCAGCAGCTCCCCCGGCAGCTTCAGCTACACCTTC,CASSSPGSFSYTF
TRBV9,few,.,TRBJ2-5,TGTGCCAGCAGCGTTCTGGGTATGGAGACCCAGTACTTC,CASSVLGMETQYF
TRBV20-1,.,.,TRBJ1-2,TGCAGTGCTAGAGATGTGGGACACAACTATGGCTACACCTTC,CSARDVGHNYGYTF
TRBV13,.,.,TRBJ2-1,TGTGCCAGCAGCTCCTCCGGAGGGTTATACTACAATGAGCAGTTCTTC,CASSSSGGLYYNEQFF
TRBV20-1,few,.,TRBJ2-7,TGCAGTGCTACGCCTTACAAGCTGAGCTCCTACGAGCAGTACTTC,CSATPYKLSSYEQYF
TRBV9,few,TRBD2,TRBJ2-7,TGTGCCAGCAGCGTAGGCGGGGGGGAAAACGAGCAGTACTTC,CASSVGGGENEQYF
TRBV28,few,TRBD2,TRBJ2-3,TGTGCCAGCCCCCCTAGCGGGAGGGTCCTTAGCACAGATACGCAGTATTTT,CASPPSGRVLSTDTQYF
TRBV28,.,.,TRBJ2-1,TGTGCCAGCAGTTTACGCTTAGGGCAAGAGACCCAGTTCTTC,CASSLRLGQETQFF
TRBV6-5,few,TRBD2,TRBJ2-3,TGTGCCAGCAGTTCCTCGCTAGCGGGGGCCACAGATACGCAGTATTTT,CASSSSLAGATDTQYF
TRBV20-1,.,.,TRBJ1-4,TGCAGTGCAAGCCCTCCCGGCGAAAAACTGTTTTTT,CSASPPGEKLFF
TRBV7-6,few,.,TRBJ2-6,TGTGCCAGCAGCCAACGGGCCAACGTCCTGACTTTC,CASSQRANVLTF
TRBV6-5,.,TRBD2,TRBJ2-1,TGTGCCAGCAGTTACACCAGCGGGGGGCCCTACAATGAGCAGTTCTTC,CASSYTSGGPYNEQFF
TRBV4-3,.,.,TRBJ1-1,TGCGCCAGCAGCCAAGACAAGGGCACTGAAGCTTTCTTT,CASSQDKGTEAFF
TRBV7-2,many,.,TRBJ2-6,TGTGCCAGCAGCTTAGGGTCCACCTCTGGGGCCAACGTCCTGACTTTC,CASSLGSTSGANVLTF
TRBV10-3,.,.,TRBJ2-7,TGTGCCATCAGTGACGGCGGGACCAGATACGAGCAGTACTTC,CAISDGGTRYEQYF
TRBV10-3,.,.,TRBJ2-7,TGTGCCATCAGCGAAGCGGTGAGGAGCTCCTACGAGCAGTACTTC,CAISEAVRSSYEQYF
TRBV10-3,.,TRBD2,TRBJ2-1,TGTGCCATCAGTGAGTCTGGGGCGGGGGTTGAGCAGTTCTTC,CAISESGAGVEQFF
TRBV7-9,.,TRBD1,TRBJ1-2,TGTGCCAGCAGCTCGGGGACAGTTAACTATGGCTACACCTTC,CASSSGTVNYGYTF
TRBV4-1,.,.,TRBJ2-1,TGCGCCAGCAGCCATACAAGGGAGGAGTACAGTGAGCAGTTCTTC,CASSHTREEYSEQFF
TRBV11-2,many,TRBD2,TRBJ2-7,TGTGCCAGCAGCTTAGCGCTAGCGGGAGTTCACGAGCAGTACTTC,CASSLALAGVHEQYF
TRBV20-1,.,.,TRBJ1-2,TGCAGTGCTCAGGGATATGGCTACACCTTC,CSAQGYGYTF
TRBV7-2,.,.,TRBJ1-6,TGTGCCAGCAGCTTAGTGGGCAGAACTAATTCACCCCTCCACTTT,CASSLVGRTNSPLHF
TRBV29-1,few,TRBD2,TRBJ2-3,TGCAGCGTTGAAGACCTTAGCGGGAGCACAGATACGCAGTATTTT,CSVEDLSGSTDTQYF
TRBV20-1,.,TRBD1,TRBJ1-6,TGCAGTGCTGGGACAGGGGGATCACCCCTCCACTTT,CSAGTGGSPLHF
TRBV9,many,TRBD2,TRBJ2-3,TGTGCCAGCAGCCCAAGCGGGAGTGTGGATACGCAGTATTTT,CASSPSGSVDTQYF
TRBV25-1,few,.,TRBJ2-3,TGTGCCAGCAGTGGGTGGGGCGGCCCAGATACGCAGTATTTT,CASSGWGGPDTQYF
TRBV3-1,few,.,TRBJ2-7,TGTGCCAGCAGCCAAGTCATCAGACAGTCATCCTACGAGCAGTACTTC,CASSQVIRQSSYEQYF
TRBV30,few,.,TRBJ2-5,TGTGCCTGGAGTCAGGGTTCCCAAGAGACCCAGTACTTC,CAWSQGSQETQYF
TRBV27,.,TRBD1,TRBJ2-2,TGTGCCAGCAGTTTATCCCGGGACAGCTTCACCGGGGAGCTGTTTTTT,CASSLSRDSFTGELFF
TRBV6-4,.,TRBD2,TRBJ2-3,TGTGCCAGCAGTGCATCTAGCGGGGGCTCAGATACGCAGTATTTT,CASSASSGGSDTQYF
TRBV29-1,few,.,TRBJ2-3,TGCAGCGTTCTCGGCAGGGTCACAGATACGCAGTATTTT,CSVLGRVTDTQYF
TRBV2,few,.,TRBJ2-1,TGTGCCAGCAGTGAATCCCCCATAGGATTTAACAATGAGCAGTTCTTC,CASSESPIGFNNEQFF
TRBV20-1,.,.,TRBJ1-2,TGCAGTGCTAGAGTGGGCAGCTTGTGGTATGGCTACACCTTC,CSARVGSLWYGYTF